This passage covers 4 T cell receptor beta chains from one sample sequenced in a study of T cells in localized non-small cell lung cancer. Method: immunoSEQ multiplex PCR; TCRdb's copy keeps in-frame clones and lacks some. Seen here are around 50,000 clones, 86% observed once, and the top ten hold over 15%. The input for sequencing was peripheral blood, taken before any cancer treatment. These receptors were collected from a male donor at least 60 years old with stage III squamous cell lung carcinoma.

This clone turned up a few times. This chain joins TRBV14 and TRBJ2-1; maybe TRBD1 (5 bases). The CDR3 sequence is 13 residues long. Germline CDR1 and CDR2: SGHDN and FVKESK. Trimming took 4 bases from V and 3 from J, leaving 7 bases between them. This chain's CDR3 is CASSLDSYNEQFF. As DNA, the CDR3 is TGTGCCAGCAGCCTTGACAGCTACAATGAGCAGTTCTTC.

This clone was seen once. The gene calls are TRBV28 and TRBJ1-4, with TRBD1 matching 11 bases. Germline CDR1 reads MDHEN; CDR2 reads SYDVKM. The V and J ends lost 5 bases and 8 bases, in that order; junction bases with no gene match: 4. The CDR3 is made up of 14 amino acids. Here the CDR3 DNA reads TGTGCCAGCAGTCGTGGGACAGGGGGGGAAAAACTGTTTTTT. It specifies CASSRGTGGEKLFF.

About this clone: A junction end diverges from the germline sequence, so it may reflect a read error. The same CDR3 is also encoded by other DNA sequences in this sample. V is TRBV28 and J is TRBJ2-3, with D possibly being TRBD2 (6 bases). The CDR3 loop spans 14 amino acids. Germline assignment: CDR1 MDHEN and CDR2 SYDVKM. CDR3 in amino acids: CASSLPGVGDTQYF. CDR3 nucleotide sequence: TGTGCCAGCAGTTTACCGGGGGTGGGAGATACGCAATATTTT.

The chain combines TRBV5-1 with TRBJ2-3; tentative D call: TRBD1 (6 bases). Germline V gene data show CDR1 as SGHRS and CDR2 as YFSETQ. V lost 5 bases and J lost 2, with 15 bases in between. This CDR3 has 15 amino acids. The DNA for the CDR3 is TGCGCCAGCAGTTCCCAGGGGCGGACCACAGATACGCAGTATTTT. It yields the protein CASSSQGRTTDTQYF.